These 10 T cell receptor beta chains originate from one sample sequenced in a study of blood T cell repertoires in COVID-19. Repertoires were generated with immunoSEQ multiplex PCR, while TCRdb's copy carries only in-frame clones and drops some. The data contain 300,000 to 450,000 clones, over 75% of them seen just once; the ten biggest clones take up 1%. The sequencing sample was made of PBMCs or T cells enriched from blood (not recorded which). The receptors originated from a man younger than 35 who had recovered from COVID-19.

This CDR3 is CASSSGGPGNEQFF. As DNA, the CDR3 is TGCGCCAGCAGCTCGGGAGGGCCTGGGAATGAGCAGTTCTTC. This chain joins TRBV5-1 and TRBJ2-1; 8 bases are a match to TRBD2. Germline V gene sequence: CDR1 SGHRS, CDR2 YFSETQ. V lost 3 bases to trimming and J lost 7 bases; unmatched junction nucleotides: 6. CDR3 length equals 14 residues.

CDR3 residues: CASSGRGEQFF. CDR3 coding DNA: TGTGCCAGCAGTGGTAGGGGCGAGCAGTTCTTC. The V and J genes are TRBV2 and TRBJ2-1; weak D call: TRBD1 (5 bases). Germline CDR1 is SNHLY and CDR2 is FYNNEI. V lost 4 bases and J 10 bases, leaving 8 bases between the germline ends. The CDR3 is 11 residues long.

The CDR3 nucleotides read TGTGCCAGCAGTTTACACGGGAATCAGCCCCAGCATTTT. It encodes CASSLHGNQPQHF. The chain couples TRBV6-2 or TRBV6-3 to TRBJ1-5; D is uncertain. Germline assignment: CDR1 MNHEY and CDR2 SVGEGT. Trimming removed 4 bases at V and 4 bases at J, with 8 bases between. This CDR3 region has 13 residues.

V is TRBV10-3 and J is TRBJ2-7; D perhaps matches TRBD2 (6 bases). The germline gives CDR1 ENHRY, CDR2 SYGVKD. CDR3 size: 15 residues. The ends were cut back, 4 bases at V and 0 bases at J, with 13 bases in the middle. CDR3 nucleotides: TGTGCCATCAGTGGGGCGGGGAAGAGCTCCTACGAGCAGTACTTC. The encoded protein is CAISGAGKSSYEQYF.

The sample holds one count of this clone. The chain uses TRBV6-5 and TRBJ1-1; 8 bases are a match to TRBD1. The CDR3 is 14 amino acids. CDR1 and CDR2 from the germline V gene are MNHEY and SVGAGI. V was pared by 0 bases and J by 11 bases, with 8 bases of the junction left unmatched. The CDR3 coding sequence is TGTGCCAGCAGTTACTCCCGGACAGGGAGGTCGGCTTTCTTT. Its translation: CASSYSRTGRSAFF.

The rearrangement joins TRBV5-4 to TRBJ2-3, with a weak D call TRBD1 (6 bases). Trimming cost V 0 bases and J 3 bases, with 14 bases left between them. The CDR3 spans 16 residues. Per germline, CDR1 SGHNT and CDR2 YYREEE (reference sequence). Written as DNA, the CDR3 is TGTGCCAGCAGCTTGGCCTTGACAGGTGGGACAGATACGCAGTATTTT. Amino acids: CASSLALTGGTDTQYF.

This rearrangement joins TRBV3-1 (or the pseudogene TRBV3-2) to TRBJ2-1; TRBD1 matches 10 bases. CDR1 and CDR2 from the germline V gene are LGHDT and YNNKEL (reference sequence). This CDR3 comprises 16 residues. V trimming: 7 bases; J trimming: 1 base; junction bases outside the gene matches: 7. DNA of the CDR3: TGTGCCAGCACCGATGGACAGGGGGGTTCCTACAATGAGCAGTTCTTC. Translated, it gives CASTDGQGGSYNEQFF.

In its sample, this clone was seen once. The chain couples TRBV5-1 to TRBJ2-1, with D possibly matching TRBD2 (5 bases). This CDR3 is 15 amino acids long. V was clipped by 0 bases and J by 4 bases, with 11 bases between them. Germline-derived CDR1 and CDR2 are SGHRS and YFSETQ. CDR3 DNA sequence: TGCGCCAGCAGCTTGGCACGGGGTTTATACAATGAGCAGTTCTTC. It translates to CASSLARGLYNEQFF.

This rearrangement joins TRBV5-3 to TRBJ1-2; tentatively, D is TRBD1 (5 bases). TRBV5-3 falls under the ORF class, with uncertain function. The CDR3 runs 14 residues. The V end lost 0 bases, the J end lost 11 bases, and 17 bases lay between the germline ends. Written as DNA, the CDR3 is TGTGCCAGAAGCTTGGGTCGTGGGGCCTTTGATTACACCTTC. The encoded protein is CARSLGRGAFDYTF.

The J gene is TRBJ2-2, the V gene TRBV28; D is perhaps TRBD1 (6 bases). The germline V gene encodes CDR1 MDHEN and CDR2 SYDVKM. Deletions cut 3 bases from V and 5 bases from J, with 13 bases between. The CDR3 is 15 residues long. The CDR3 sequence: CASSLMGAGTGELFF. The DNA of the CDR3 is TGTGCCAGCAGTTTGATGGGGGCAGGAACCGGGGAGCTGTTTTTT.